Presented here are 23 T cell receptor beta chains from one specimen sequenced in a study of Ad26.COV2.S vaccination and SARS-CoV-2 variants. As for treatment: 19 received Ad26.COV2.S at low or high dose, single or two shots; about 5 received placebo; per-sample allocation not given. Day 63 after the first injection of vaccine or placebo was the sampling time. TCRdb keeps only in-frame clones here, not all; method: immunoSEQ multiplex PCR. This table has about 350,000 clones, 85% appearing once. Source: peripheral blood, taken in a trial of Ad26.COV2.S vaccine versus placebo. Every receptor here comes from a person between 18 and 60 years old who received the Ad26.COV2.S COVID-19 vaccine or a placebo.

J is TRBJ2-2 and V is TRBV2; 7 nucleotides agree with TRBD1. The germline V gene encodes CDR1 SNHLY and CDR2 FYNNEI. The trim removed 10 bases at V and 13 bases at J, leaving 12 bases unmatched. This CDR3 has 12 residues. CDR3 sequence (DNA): TGTGCCACTGGGACAGCTCTCTCGGGGCTGTTTTTT. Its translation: CATGTALSGLFF.

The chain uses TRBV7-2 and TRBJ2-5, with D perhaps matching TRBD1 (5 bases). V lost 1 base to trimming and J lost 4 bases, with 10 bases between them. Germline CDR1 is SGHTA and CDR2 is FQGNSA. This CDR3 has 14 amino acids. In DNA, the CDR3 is TGTGCCAGCAGCTTAGGTAGGGGCGGAGAGACCCAGTACTTC. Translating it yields CASSLGRGGETQYF.

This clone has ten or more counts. The CDR3 DNA sequence: TGCAGTGCTAGTTCTGGATACACAGATACGCAGTATTTT. Its protein product is CSASSGYTDTQYF. The chain couples TRBV20-1 to TRBJ2-3; unclear D gene. The length of the CDR3 is 13 residues. V was pared by 3 bases and J by 2 bases, with 9 bases between. Germline CDR1 reads DFQATT; CDR2 reads SNEGSKA (reference sequence).

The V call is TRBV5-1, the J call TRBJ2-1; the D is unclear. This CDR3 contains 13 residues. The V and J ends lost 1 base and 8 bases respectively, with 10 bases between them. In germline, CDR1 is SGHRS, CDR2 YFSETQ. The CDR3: CASSLIGWDEQFF. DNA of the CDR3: TGCGCCAGCAGCTTGATAGGGTGGGATGAGCAGTTCTTC.

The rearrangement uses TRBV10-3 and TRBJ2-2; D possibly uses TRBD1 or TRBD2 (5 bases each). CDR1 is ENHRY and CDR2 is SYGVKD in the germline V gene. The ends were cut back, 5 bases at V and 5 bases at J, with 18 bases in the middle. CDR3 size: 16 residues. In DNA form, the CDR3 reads TGTGCCATCAGTATATCGGGACGGCAAGTAACCGGGGAGCTGTTTTTT. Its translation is CAISISGRQVTGELFF.

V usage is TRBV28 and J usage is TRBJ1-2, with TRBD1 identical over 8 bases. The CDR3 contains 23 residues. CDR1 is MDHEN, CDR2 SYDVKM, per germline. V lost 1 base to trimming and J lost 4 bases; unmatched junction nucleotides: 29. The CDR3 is CASSLLFGSQFPGQAYIAYGYTF. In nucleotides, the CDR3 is TGTGCCAGCAGTTTATTGTTTGGTTCGCAATTCCCGGGACAGGCATATATCGCCTATGGCTACACCTTC.

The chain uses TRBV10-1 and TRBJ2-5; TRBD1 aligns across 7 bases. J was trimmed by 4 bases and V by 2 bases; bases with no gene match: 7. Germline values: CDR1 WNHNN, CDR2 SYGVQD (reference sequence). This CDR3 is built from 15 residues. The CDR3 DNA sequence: TGCGCCAGCAGTGAGGAACAGGGGAGTGGAGAGACCCAGTACTTC. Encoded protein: CASSEEQGSGETQYF.

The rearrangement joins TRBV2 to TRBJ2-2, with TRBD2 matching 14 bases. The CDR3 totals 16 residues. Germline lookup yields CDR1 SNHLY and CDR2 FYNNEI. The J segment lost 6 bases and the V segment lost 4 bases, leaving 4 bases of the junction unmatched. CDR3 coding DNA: TGTGCCAGCAGTGGGACTAGCGGGAGGTTGGCCGGGGAGCTGTTTTTT. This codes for CASSGTSGRLAGELFF.

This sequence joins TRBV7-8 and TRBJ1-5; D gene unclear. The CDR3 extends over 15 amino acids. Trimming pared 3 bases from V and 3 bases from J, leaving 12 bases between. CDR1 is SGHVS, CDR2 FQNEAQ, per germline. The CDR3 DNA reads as TGTGCCAGCAGCTTCGCAGCAGAGGCCAATCAGCCCCAGCATTTT. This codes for CASSFAAEANQPQHF.

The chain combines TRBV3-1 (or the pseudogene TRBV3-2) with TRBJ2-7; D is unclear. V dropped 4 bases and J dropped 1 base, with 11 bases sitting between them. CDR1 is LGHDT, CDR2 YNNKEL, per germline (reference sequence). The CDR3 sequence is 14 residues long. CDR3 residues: CASSLRVKSYEQYF. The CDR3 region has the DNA TGTGCCAGCAGCCTTAGGGTGAAGTCCTACGAGCAGTACTTC.

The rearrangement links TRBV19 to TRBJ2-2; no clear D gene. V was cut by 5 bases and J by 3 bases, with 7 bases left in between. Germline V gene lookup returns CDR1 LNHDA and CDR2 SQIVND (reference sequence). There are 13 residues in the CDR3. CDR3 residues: CASSLQYTGELFF. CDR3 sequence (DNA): TGTGCCAGTAGTCTCCAGTACACCGGGGAGCTGTTTTTT. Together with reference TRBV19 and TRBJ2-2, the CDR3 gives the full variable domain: DGGITQSPKYLFRKEGQNVTLSCEQNLNHDAMYWYRQDPGQGLRLIYYSQIVNDFQKGDIAEGYSVSREKKESFPLTVTSAQKNPTAFYLCASSLQYTGELFFGEGSRLTVL.

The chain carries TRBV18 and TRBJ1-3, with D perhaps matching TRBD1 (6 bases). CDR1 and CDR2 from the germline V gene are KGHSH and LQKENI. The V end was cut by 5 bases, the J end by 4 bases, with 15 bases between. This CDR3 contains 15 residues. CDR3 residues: CASSTPGDGGNTIYF. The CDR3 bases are TGTGCCAGCTCAACCCCAGGGGACGGGGGAAACACCATATATTTT.

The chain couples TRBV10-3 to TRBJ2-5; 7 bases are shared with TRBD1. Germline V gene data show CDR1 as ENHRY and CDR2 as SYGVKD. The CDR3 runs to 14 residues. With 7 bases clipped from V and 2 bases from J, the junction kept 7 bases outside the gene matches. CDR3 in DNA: TGTGCCATCAAAGGGACAGAGAGACAAGAGACCCAGTACTTC. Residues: CAIKGTERQETQYF.

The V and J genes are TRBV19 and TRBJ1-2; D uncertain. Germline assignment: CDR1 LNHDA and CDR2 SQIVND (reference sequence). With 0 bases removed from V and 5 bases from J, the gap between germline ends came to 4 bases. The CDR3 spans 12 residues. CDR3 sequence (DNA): TGTGCCAGTAGTATAGATTGGTATGGCTACACCTTC. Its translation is CASSIDWYGYTF.

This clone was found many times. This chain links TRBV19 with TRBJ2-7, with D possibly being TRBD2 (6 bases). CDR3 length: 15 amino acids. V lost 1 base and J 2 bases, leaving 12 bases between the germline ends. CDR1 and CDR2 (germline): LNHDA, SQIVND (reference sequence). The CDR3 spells CASSIAAGSPYEQYF. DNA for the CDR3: TGTGCCAGTAGTATAGCGGCGGGGTCCCCCTACGAGCAGTACTTC.

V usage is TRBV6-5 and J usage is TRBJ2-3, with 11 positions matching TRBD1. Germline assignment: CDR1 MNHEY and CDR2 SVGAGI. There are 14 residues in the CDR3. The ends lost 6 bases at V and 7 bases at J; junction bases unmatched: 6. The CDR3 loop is CASSRTGGEHTQYF. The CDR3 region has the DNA TGTGCCAGCAGCCGGACAGGGGGCGAACATACGCAGTATTTT.

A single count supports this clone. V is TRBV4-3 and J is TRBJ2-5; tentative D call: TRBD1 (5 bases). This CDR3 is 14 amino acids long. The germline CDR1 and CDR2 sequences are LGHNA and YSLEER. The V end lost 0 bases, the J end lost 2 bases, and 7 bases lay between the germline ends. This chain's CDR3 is CASSQDRVQETQYF. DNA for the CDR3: TGCGCCAGCAGCCAAGACAGGGTACAAGAGACCCAGTACTTC.

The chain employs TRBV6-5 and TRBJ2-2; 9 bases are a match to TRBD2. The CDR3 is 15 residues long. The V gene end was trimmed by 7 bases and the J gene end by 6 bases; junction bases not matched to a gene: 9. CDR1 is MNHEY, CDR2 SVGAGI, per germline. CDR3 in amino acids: CASTREREDAGELFF. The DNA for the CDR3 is TGTGCCAGCACTAGAGAGCGGGAGGACGCCGGGGAGCTGTTTTTT.

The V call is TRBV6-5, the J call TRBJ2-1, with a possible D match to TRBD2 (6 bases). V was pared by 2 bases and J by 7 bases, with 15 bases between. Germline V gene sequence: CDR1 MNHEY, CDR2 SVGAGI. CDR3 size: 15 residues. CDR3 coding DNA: TGTGCCAGCAGTTACGTTGGGGGGAAGGGGAATGAGCAGTTCTTC. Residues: CASSYVGGKGNEQFF.

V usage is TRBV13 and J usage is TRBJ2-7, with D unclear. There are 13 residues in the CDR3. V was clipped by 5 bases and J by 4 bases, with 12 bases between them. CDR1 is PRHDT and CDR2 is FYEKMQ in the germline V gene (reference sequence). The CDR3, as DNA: TGTGCCAGCAGCCTCCGGAACTCTTACGAGCAGTACTTC. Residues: CASSLRNSYEQYF. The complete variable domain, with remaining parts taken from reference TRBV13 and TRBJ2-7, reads AAGVIQSPRHLIKEKRETATLKCYPIPRHDTVYWYQQGPGQDPQFLISFYEKMQSDKGSIPDRFSAQQFSDYHSELNMSSLELGDSALYFCASSLRNSYEQYFGPGTRLTVT.

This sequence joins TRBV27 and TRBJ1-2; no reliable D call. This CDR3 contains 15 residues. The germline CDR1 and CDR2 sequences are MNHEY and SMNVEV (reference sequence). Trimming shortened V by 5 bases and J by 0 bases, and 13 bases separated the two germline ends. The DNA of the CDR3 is TGTGCCAGCAGTCCCTTTTGGAAAGCTAACTATGGCTACACCTTC. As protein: CASSPFWKANYGYTF.

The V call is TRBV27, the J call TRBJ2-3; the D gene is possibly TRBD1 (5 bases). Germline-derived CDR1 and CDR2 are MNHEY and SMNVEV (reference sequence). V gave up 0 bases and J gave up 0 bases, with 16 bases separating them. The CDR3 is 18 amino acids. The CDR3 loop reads CASSLSVGQLTSTDTQYF. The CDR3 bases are TGTGCCAGCAGTTTATCGGTAGGACAACTTACTAGCACAGATACGCAGTATTTT.

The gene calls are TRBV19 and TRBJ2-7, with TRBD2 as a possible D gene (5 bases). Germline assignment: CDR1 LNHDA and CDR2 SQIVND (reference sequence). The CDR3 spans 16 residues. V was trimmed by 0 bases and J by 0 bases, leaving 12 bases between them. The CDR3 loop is CASSIDLETNSYEQYF. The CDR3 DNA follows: TGTGCCAGTAGTATAGATCTGGAGACTAACTCCTACGAGCAGTACTTC. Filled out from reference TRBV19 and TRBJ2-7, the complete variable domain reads DGGITQSPKYLFRKEGQNVTLSCEQNLNHDAMYWYRQDPGQGLRLIYYSQIVNDFQKGDIAEGYSVSREKKESFPLTVTSAQKNPTAFYLCASSIDLETNSYEQYFGPGTRLTVT.